This T cell receptor beta chain was observed in a study of T-cell reconstitution after alpha-beta-depleted transplantation in children. Preparation of the TCRbeta library was carried out with unique molecular identifiers. MiXCR was run by TCRdb on the PCR reads, yielding one entry per CDR3 protein. The table lists around 680,000 distinct CDR3 sequences, 15% to 20% of them singletons. This CDR3 is built from 14 residues. With 1 base clipped from V and 5 bases from J, the junction kept 6 bases outside the gene matches. Germline loops: CDR1 GTSNPN, CDR2 SVGIG (reference sequence). This clonotype was observed a few times.

The material was PBMCs from the stem cell graft donor, obtained from the stem cell graft. This TCR was recovered from a human donor who donated a stem cell graft to a child with acute myeloid leukemia. The V gene is TRBV30, the J gene TRBJ2-5, with 8 bases identical to TRBD2. CDR3 DNA sequence: TGTGCCTGGAGTGCGGGGGGGCTAGGGGAGACCCAGTACTTC. This codes for CAWSAGGLGETQYF.